This T cell receptor (beta chain) was identified in a study of PD-L1 blockade in urothelial cancer (TCRdb year 2017). For context, the study as a whole: Therapy was started at some point between 2012 and 2014 for all patients, and atezolizumab 1,200 mg was administered intravenously every 3 weeks. About 90% of the roughly 29 patients were males with bladder-origin urothelial cancer, and about 65% of the roughly 30 reported a prior smoking history. Patients had an ECOG performance status of 0 or 1 and had received between 0 and 3 prior chemotherapy regimens. Blood samples were analyzed at two time points: 3 weeks after treatment start (second dose) and 6 weeks after treatment start. Blood samples gave median yields of about 150,000 T cells and 82,636 unique TCRs, along with a median clonality of around 0.08. Somatic, immune and clinical correlates of response to PD-L1 blockade with atezolizumab in urothelial cancer were the focus of an exploratory multi-omic analysis. TCR sequencing covered pretreatment tumor samples and matched, serially collected peripheral blood taken before and after atezolizumab treatment. Durable clinical benefit was defined as progression-free survival longer than 6 months, and TCR features were also tested against progression-free and overall survival. In the same patients, whole exome sequencing and RNA sequencing of pretreatment tumors were performed in addition to TCR sequencing. Roughly nine patients achieved durable clinical benefit and approximately 20 did not. Pretreatment blood TCR-seq was available for fewer than 30 patients, at least one posttreatment blood collection was obtained for about 25 patients, and tumor TCR-seq was available for about 25 patients. Overall study outcomes, separate from this receptor: Among patients with durable benefit, tumor-associated TCR clones showed greater expansion in peripheral blood 3 weeks after treatment started (n ≈ 24, p = 0.022). Small sample size (n ≈ 28) and many exploratory analyses mean the results are intended to be hypothesis-generating. Improved progression-free and overall survival was associated with having pretreatment peripheral blood TCR clonality below the median.

Remarks on this clone: Its antigen specificity is not known. There are no base qualities to consult, and no much larger clone falls within one base.

Synthetic TCR analog templates were spiked into each PCR so that absolute template abundance could be estimated from read counts. The immunoSEQ assay was used to amplify TCRbeta CDR3 regions from genomic DNA with bias-controlled V and J gene primers. Rearranged TCRbeta segments were sequenced at approximately 20X coverage. The authors' pipeline ran thus. Sequencing errors were corrected by clustering and CDR3s were annotated against IMGT to assign V, D and J genes. Downstream analyses used only productive TCRbeta rearrangements, leaving out any out-of-frame or stop-codon sequences. To compute clonality, Shannon entropy was normalized by the log of the number of unique productive sequences and then subtracted from one. Clones differing between time points or between blood and tumor were identified using Fisher's exact test with Benjamini-Hochberg correction, with an adjusted p below 0.01 applied as the threshold. As stored in TCRdb, this immuneACCESS dataset retains in-frame rearrangements with V and J assigned. A fraction of the clones does not appear; measured against another copy, unresolved V genes explain less than half of the discrepancy, and the remainder lacks a known reason. The DNA was the basis for D and trimming; V, J and clone size are from that table. Across this sample there are 100,000 to 150,000 clones, with around 86% seen only once. In total, the top ten clones hold roughly 2.4% of the sample.

Read against the paper, the sample's time point label means: peripheral blood 6 weeks after treatment start. The cohort comprised roughly 30 patients with locally advanced or metastatic urothelial carcinoma treated at Memorial Sloan Kettering on a trial protocol. Peripheral blood mononuclear cells were collected pretreatment and during treatment, at between 1 and 8 total time points per patient. The Qiagen DNeasy Blood extraction kit was used to purify genomic DNA from total PBMCs and tumor samples. PBMCs were collected pretreatment and during treatment, and were isolated and stored as previously described. The CDR3 starts with the cysteine, ends with the phenylalanine, and has 12 residues. Only the CDR3 DNA is retained, 36 bases long and in frame from the first base. The germline V gene (reference sequence) supplies CDR1 SEHNR and CDR2 FQNEAQ. Relative to germline, V is 1 base shorter and J is 6 bases shorter, with 6 bases between their ends.

This clonotype originated in a man aged 45-65 years with urothelial cancer. The starting material was PBMCs, obtained around atezolizumab (anti-PD-L1) treatment. The receptor chain draws on TRBV7-9 and TRBJ1-1, with no confidently assigned D gene. The sequenced DNA: TGTGCCAGCAGCTTAGGAGTCTCTGAAGCTTTCTTT. Its protein reads: CASSLGVSEAFF.